Listed here are 18 T cell receptor beta chains from one sample, sequenced in a study of vaccination and CD4 T cells after COVID-19. The treatment is: approximately nine-day PBMC culture with coronavirus spike peptide pools or control peptides (ViraFEST assay). Their target antigens are unknown. Scientists ran DNA taken from cultured CD4+ T cells through the Oncomine TCR Beta short-read assay for sequencing. TCRdb used MiXCR to reprocess the PCR reads, holding one entry per CDR3 protein. The sample records more than 8,000 distinct CDR3 sequences, about a quarter being singletons. The starting material was CD4+ T cells from blood, cultured in vitro, obtained after SARS-CoV-2 vaccination. These receptors originate from a human donor who had recovered from COVID-19.

The V gene is TRBV20-1, the J gene TRBJ1-1, with D possibly being TRBD1 (6 bases). CDR1 DFQATT and CDR2 SNEGSKA come from the germline V gene (reference sequence). This CDR3 contains 14 residues. The V gene lost 3 bases and the J gene lost 0 bases, with 11 bases spanning the gap. Here the CDR3 reads CSASDRLMNTEAFF. In DNA, the CDR3 is TGCAGTGCTAGTGACAGGTTAATGAACACTGAAGCTTTCTTT.

The rearrangement joins TRBV6-2 or TRBV6-3 to TRBJ2-2, with D possibly being TRBD1 or TRBD2 (5 bases each). V lost 0 bases, J lost 6 bases, and 8 bases lay in between. This CDR3 comprises 14 residues. Germline V lookup: CDR1 MNHEY, CDR2 SVGEGT. In DNA, the CDR3 is TGTGCCAGCAGTTACTCGAGGGGTCCCGGGGAGCTGTTTTTT. Amino acid sequence: CASSYSRGPGELFF.

J is TRBJ2-5 and V is TRBV7-2; D call uncertain. The germline V gene encodes CDR1 SGHTA and CDR2 FQGNSA. This CDR3 spans 14 amino acids. V was trimmed by 5 bases and J by 0 bases, leaving 10 bases between them. The CDR3 nucleotides read TGTGCCAGCAGCCGGTGGGCAGACCAAGAGACCCAGTACTTC. This encodes CASSRWADQETQYF.

This clonotype was seen a handful of times. This chain joins TRBV19 and TRBJ2-1; 11 bases match TRBD2. Per the germline V gene, CDR1 is LNHDA and CDR2 is SQIVND (reference sequence). V was clipped by 6 bases and J by 7 bases; unmatched bases: 2. The CDR3 length is 13 residues. The DNA for the CDR3 is TGTGCCAGTAGACTAGCGGGAGATAATGAGCAGTTCTTC. It translates to CASRLAGDNEQFF.

This clonotype came up a few times. This chain joins TRBV29-1 and TRBJ2-1, with 7 bases matching TRBD2. Germline trimming cut 7 bases from V and 2 bases from J; bases unmatched to any gene: 8. The CDR3 runs to 14 residues. From germline, CDR1 is SQVTM and CDR2 ANQGSEA. The CDR3 DNA reads TGCAGCGCCCCGTACCTAGCGGCCTACAATGAGCAGTTCTTC. This translates into CSAPYLAAYNEQFF.

The chain combines TRBV29-1 with TRBJ2-5; a weak D match, TRBD2 (6 bases). The germline CDR1 and CDR2 sequences are SQVTM and ANQGSEA. This CDR3 region has 13 residues. V shed 6 bases and J shed 2 bases, with 13 bases lying between them. The CDR3 sequence: CSVRGASQETQYF. The DNA of the CDR3 is TGCAGCGTCCGCGGGGCATCTCAAGAGACCCAGTACTTC.

This sequence joins TRBV6-5 and TRBJ1-6; D ambiguous. Germline V CDR1 and CDR2: MNHEY, SVGAGI. Trimming took off 2 bases at V and 6 bases at J, with 11 bases between the two ends. The CDR3 covers 15 residues. DNA for the CDR3: TGTGCCAGCAGTTACCTAGGCTTCCTTAATTCACCCCTCCACTTT. This codes for CASSYLGFLNSPLHF.

This clonotype has more than one count but fewer than ten. The rearrangement links TRBV27 to TRBJ2-1; 14 nucleotides agree with TRBD2. The CDR3 is made up of 17 amino acids. Germline V gives CDR1 MNHEY, CDR2 SMNVEV (reference sequence). The ends lost 6 bases at V and 6 bases at J; junction bases unmatched: 10. The CDR3 sequence is CASRTTSGRVLGNEQFF. CDR3 DNA sequence: TGTGCCAGCAGAACGACTAGCGGGAGGGTATTAGGCAATGAGCAGTTCTTC.

This sequence joins TRBV20-1 and TRBJ2-1; 8 positions agree with TRBD1. The CDR3 spans 14 residues. Germline loops: CDR1 DFQATT, CDR2 SNEGSKA (reference sequence). V lost 6 bases to trimming and J lost 5 bases; unmatched junction nucleotides: 9. The CDR3 region has the DNA TGCAGTGCAACCCTGGACAGGGCGCACAATGAGCAGTTCTTC. It specifies CSATLDRAHNEQFF.

The rearrangement uses TRBV24-1 and TRBJ2-3; 10 bases fit TRBD1. This CDR3 contains 17 residues. Looked up from germline, CDR1 is KGHDR and CDR2 is SFDVKD. Trimming removed 6 bases from V and 1 base from J; junction bases left unmatched: 9. Here the CDR3 reads CATSHRRGTGGTDTQYF. The CDR3 nucleotides are TGTGCCACCAGTCACCGAAGGGGGACAGGGGGCACAGATACGCAGTATTTT.

The J gene is TRBJ1-3, the V gene TRBV3-1, with a tentative D call TRBD1 (6 bases). This CDR3 has 16 amino acids. Germline CDR1 reads LGHDT; CDR2 reads YNNKEL (reference sequence). Trimming left V 2 bases short and J 2 bases short, with 13 bases between. The CDR3 bases are TGTGCCAGCAGCCAATGGGGGGCGCGGGCTGGAAACACCATATATTTT. The encoded protein is CASSQWGARAGNTIYF.

This rearrangement joins TRBV28 to TRBJ1-5; the D is unclear. The germline V gene encodes CDR1 MDHEN and CDR2 SYDVKM. This CDR3 has 14 amino acids. V was shortened by 6 bases and J by 0 bases, with 9 bases between the two germline ends. The CDR3 sequence: CASRKKHSNQPQHF. As DNA, the CDR3 is TGTGCCAGCAGAAAAAAGCATAGCAATCAGCCCCAGCATTTT. Using reference TRBV28 and TRBJ1-5 for the parts outside the CDR3, the full variable domain is DVKVTQSSRYLVKRTGEKVFLECVQDMDHENMFWYRQDPGLGLRLIYFSYDVKMKEKGDIPEGYSVSREKKERFSLILESASTNQTSMYLCASRKKHSNQPQHFGDGTRLSIL.

V and J are TRBV15 and TRBJ2-1, with D unresolved. Germline CDR1 reads LNHNV; CDR2 reads YYDKDF (reference sequence). V was shortened by 3 bases and J by 2 bases, with 17 bases between the two germline ends. This CDR3 region has 17 residues. This chain's CDR3 is CATSSSKSGDAYNEQFF. The CDR3 DNA sequence: TGTGCCACCAGCAGTAGTAAATCAGGTGATGCCTACAATGAGCAGTTCTTC.

This clonotype was detected a few times. V is TRBV19 and J is TRBJ2-3, with D uncertain. V lost 1 base, J lost 2 bases, and 4 bases lay in between. CDR3 size: 13 residues. Germline V gene lookup returns CDR1 LNHDA and CDR2 SQIVND (reference sequence). The CDR3 loop is CASSIGPTDTQYF. CDR3 in DNA: TGTGCCAGTAGTATAGGTCCCACAGATACGCAGTATTTT.

This clonotype has only a few counts. The rearrangement uses TRBV20-1 and TRBJ1-2; D is possibly TRBD1 (6 bases). The germline V and J ends were trimmed by 6 bases and 0 bases, with 17 bases remaining between them. The length of the CDR3 is 15 residues. CDR1 and CDR2 (germline): DFQATT, SNEGSKA (reference sequence). The CDR3 bases are TGCAGTGCCAGCCCCCGAACAGGGTCTAACTATGGCTACACCTTC. Translating it yields CSASPRTGSNYGYTF.

This chain joins TRBV28 and TRBJ2-7; D not resolved. The CDR3 is made up of 12 amino acids. The V gene's germline CDR1 is MDHEN and CDR2 SYDVKM. Trimming took off 1 base at V and 7 bases at J, with 8 bases between the two ends. CDR3 region: CASSLSMGEQYF. The DNA for the CDR3 is TGTGCCAGCAGTTTATCTATGGGTGAGCAGTACTTC. The complete variable domain, with remaining parts taken from reference TRBV28 and TRBJ2-7, reads DVKVTQSSRYLVKRTGEKVFLECVQDMDHENMFWYRQDPGLGLRLIYFSYDVKMKEKGDIPEGYSVSREKKERFSLILESASTNQTSMYLCASSLSMGEQYFGPGTRLTVT.

The chain couples TRBV11-2 to TRBJ2-4; 10 bases are shared with TRBD1. This CDR3 spans 14 amino acids. J lost 11 bases, V lost 1 base, and 5 bases had no gene match. Germline V gene sequence: CDR1 SGHAT, CDR2 FQNNGV. For the CDR3, the DNA is TGTGCCAGCAGCTTAGGCGGACAGGGGGTTCTTCAGTACTTC. This encodes CASSLGGQGVLQYF.

This clonotype was counted between two and nine times. The chain recombines TRBV28 with TRBJ1-2; D might be TRBD1 (6 bases). The germline CDR1 and CDR2 sequences are MDHEN and SYDVKM. The CDR3 sequence is 13 residues long. Trimming cost V 6 bases and J 4 bases, with 12 bases left between them. DNA for the CDR3: TGTGCCAGCAGACGGGACACCCTCTATGGCTACACCTTC. As protein: CASRRDTLYGYTF.